The 2 T cell receptor beta chains presented below share a single source sample, sequenced in a study of blood T cells in healthy people across ages. Combining a sample-barcoded 5' primer with a J-beta primer mix, a second PCR ran for roughly 7 to 12 cycles. One entry per CDR3 protein, called by TCRdb with MiXCR from the 5' RACE reads. In the table there are 1,500,000 or so distinct CDR3 sequences, 59% of which are singletons. Sequencing was carried out using blood. These receptors were taken from a man aged 18 to 29 in good health.

This clonotype was picked up a small number of times. The chain employs TRBV5-5 and TRBJ2-7, with D perhaps matching TRBD2 (5 bases). From germline, CDR1 is SGHKS and CDR2 YYEKEE (reference sequence). V was clipped by 1 base and J by 1 base, with 12 bases between them. The length of the CDR3 is 15 residues. CDR3 sequence reads: CASSLWGDLSYEQYF. The DNA of the CDR3 is TGTGCCAGCAGCTTGTGGGGAGACCTATCCTACGAGCAGTACTTC.

This clonotype appeared a single time. This rearrangement joins TRBV7-9 to TRBJ2-1; D tentatively fits TRBD1 or TRBD2 (5 bases each). Germline V lookup: CDR1 SEHNR, CDR2 FQNEAQ (reference sequence). The V end was cut by 9 bases, the J end by 7 bases, with 16 bases between. The length of the CDR3 is 13 residues. As DNA, the CDR3 is TGTGCCAGAATGGTCGGGACCGAAAATGAGCAGTTCTTC. Amino acid sequence: CARMVGTENEQFF.